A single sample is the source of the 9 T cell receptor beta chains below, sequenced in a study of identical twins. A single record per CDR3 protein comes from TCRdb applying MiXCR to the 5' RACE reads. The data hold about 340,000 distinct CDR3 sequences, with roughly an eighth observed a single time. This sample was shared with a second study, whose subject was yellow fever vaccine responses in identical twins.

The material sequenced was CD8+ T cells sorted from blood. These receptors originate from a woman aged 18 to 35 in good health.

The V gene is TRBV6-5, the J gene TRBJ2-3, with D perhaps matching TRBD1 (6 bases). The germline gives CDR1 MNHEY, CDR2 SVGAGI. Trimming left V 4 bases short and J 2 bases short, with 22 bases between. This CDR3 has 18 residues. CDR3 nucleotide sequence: TGTGCCAGCAGTTCCCGGGACATTTGGATGACTACCACAGATACGCAGTATTTT. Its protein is CASSSRDIWMTTTDTQYF.

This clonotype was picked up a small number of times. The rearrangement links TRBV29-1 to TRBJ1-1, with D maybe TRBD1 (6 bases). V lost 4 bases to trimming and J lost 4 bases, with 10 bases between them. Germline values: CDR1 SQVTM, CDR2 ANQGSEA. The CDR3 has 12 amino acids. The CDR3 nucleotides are TGCAGCGTTGGGGGGACATCCACTGAAGCTTTCTTT. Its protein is CSVGGTSTEAFF.

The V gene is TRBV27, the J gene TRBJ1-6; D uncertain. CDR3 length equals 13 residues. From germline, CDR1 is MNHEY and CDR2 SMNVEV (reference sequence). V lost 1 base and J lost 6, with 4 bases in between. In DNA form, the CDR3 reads TGTGCCAGCAGTTTATGGGCTAATTCACCCCTCCACTTT. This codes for CASSLWANSPLHF.

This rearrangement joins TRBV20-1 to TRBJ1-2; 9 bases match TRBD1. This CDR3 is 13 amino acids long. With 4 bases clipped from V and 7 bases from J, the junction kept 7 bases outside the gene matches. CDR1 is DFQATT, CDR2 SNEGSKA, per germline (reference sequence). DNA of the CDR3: TGCAGTGCTAACTGGACAGGGGCCACTGGCTACACCTTC. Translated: CSANWTGATGYTF.

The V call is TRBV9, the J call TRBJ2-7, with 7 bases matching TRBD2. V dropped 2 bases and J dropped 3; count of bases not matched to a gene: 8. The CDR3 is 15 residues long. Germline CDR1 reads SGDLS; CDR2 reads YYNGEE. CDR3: CASSVGGGVGYEQYF. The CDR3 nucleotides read TGTGCCAGCAGCGTGGGTGGGGGGGTTGGCTACGAGCAGTACTTC.

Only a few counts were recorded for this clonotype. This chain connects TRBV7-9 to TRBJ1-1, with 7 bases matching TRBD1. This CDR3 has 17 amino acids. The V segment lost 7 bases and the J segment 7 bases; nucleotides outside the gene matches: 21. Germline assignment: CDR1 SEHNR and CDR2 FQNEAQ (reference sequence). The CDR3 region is CASNPPGLTGAPGEAFF. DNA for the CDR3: TGTGCCAGCAACCCTCCCGGCCTTACAGGGGCGCCTGGTGAAGCTTTCTTT.

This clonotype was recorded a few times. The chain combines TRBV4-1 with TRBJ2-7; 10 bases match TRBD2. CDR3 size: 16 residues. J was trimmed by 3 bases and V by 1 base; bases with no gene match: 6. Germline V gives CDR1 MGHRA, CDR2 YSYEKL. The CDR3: CASSQGAAGGGYEQYF. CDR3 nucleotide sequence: TGCGCCAGCAGCCAAGGCGCAGCGGGAGGGGGCTACGAGCAGTACTTC.

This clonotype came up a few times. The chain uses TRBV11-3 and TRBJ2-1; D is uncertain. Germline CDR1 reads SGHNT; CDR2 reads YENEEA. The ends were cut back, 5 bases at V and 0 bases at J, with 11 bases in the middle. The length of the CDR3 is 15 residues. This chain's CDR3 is CASSPTRNSYNEQFF. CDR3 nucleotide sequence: TGTGCCAGCAGCCCCACTCGGAACTCCTACAATGAGCAGTTCTTC.

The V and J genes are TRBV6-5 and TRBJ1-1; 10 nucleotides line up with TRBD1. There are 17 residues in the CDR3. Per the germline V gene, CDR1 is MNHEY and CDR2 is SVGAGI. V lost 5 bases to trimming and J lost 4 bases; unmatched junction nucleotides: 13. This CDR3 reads CASSHTGTGADGTEAFF. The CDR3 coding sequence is TGTGCCAGCAGTCACACCGGGACAGGGGCCGACGGCACTGAAGCTTTCTTT.